This T cell receptor (beta chain) stems from a study of OX40 agonist ivuxolimab in advanced cancers. Across the study: Ivuxolimab, an antibody acting as an agonist of OX40 (CD134), was used to treat patients. Every 2 weeks, patients received ivuxolimab intravenously, dosed at 0.01 to 10 mg/kg.

About this clone: Its antigen remains unidentified.

This CDR3 contains 14 residues. The V and J ends lost 2 bases and 8 bases respectively, with 15 bases between them. The germline V gene has CDR1 LNHDA and CDR2 SQIVND (reference sequence). Study results and caveats: Mean expanded clone counts were higher in CD8+ than CD4+ T cells. Circulating CD4+ and CD8+ T cells showed clonal expansion by week 6 at 0.1 to 3.0 mg/kg.

Only in-frame clones appear in the TCRdb table, and some are missing; sequencing was by immunoSEQ multiplex PCR. Of 80,000 or so clones listed, about 93% are singletons. This receptor was identified in an adult with an advanced solid tumor such as melanoma, head and neck, liver or kidney cancer. V gene TRBV19 combines with J gene TRBJ1-2; D gene uncertain. The material was CD4+ or CD8+ T cells sorted from blood, obtained in a trial of the OX40 agonist ivuxolimab. CDR3: CASSIRQPRGGYTF. The DNA of the CDR3 is TGTGCCAGTAGTATAAGGCAGCCTCGTGGAGGCTACACCTTC. The full variable domain, in which reference TRBV19 and TRBJ1-2 provide the parts outside the CDR3, is DGGITQSPKYLFRKEGQNVTLSCEQNLNHDAMYWYRQDPGQGLRLIYYSQIVNDFQKGDIAEGYSVSREKKESFPLTVTSAQKNPTAFYLCASSIRQPRGGYTFGSGTRLTVV.